This passage covers 17 T cell receptor beta chains from one sample sequenced in a study of cytomegalovirus exposure and HLA in healthy donors. The PCR ran on 60 Vbeta and 13 Jbeta primers. TCRdb's copy holds only in-frame clones and misses some; the assay was immunoSEQ multiplex PCR. This listing includes around 120,000 clones. Sequencing was carried out using PBMCs. The receptors stem from a man between 18 and 35 years old in good health and CMV-seronegative.

Here the CDR3 DNA reads TGTGCCAGCAGCCCCGTGACTAGCGGGGAGCTGTTTTTT. Amino acids: CASSPVTSGELFF. This sequence joins TRBV7-9 and TRBJ2-2; D may be TRBD2 (6 bases). The V end was cut by 5 bases, the J end by 7 bases, with 11 bases between. This CDR3 has 13 residues. Looked up from germline, CDR1 is SEHNR and CDR2 is FQNEAQ (reference sequence).

V usage is TRBV29-1 and J usage is TRBJ2-3; a possible D gene is TRBD1 (6 bases). Germline-derived CDR1 and CDR2 are SQVTM and ANQGSEA. Trimming took 4 bases from V and 3 from J, leaving 14 bases between them. The CDR3 is 14 amino acids. CDR3 DNA: TGCAGCGTTGCACCAGGGGTCGGGACAGATACGCAGTATTTT. Its translation: CSVAPGVGTDTQYF.

The chain has TRBV15 and TRBJ2-2, with D perhaps matching TRBD2 (5 bases). Germline V gene lookup returns CDR1 LNHNV and CDR2 YYDKDF (reference sequence). Between the trimmed V and J ends, which lost 4 bases and 5 bases, there was a span of 20 bases. The CDR3 runs 17 residues. CDR3 coding DNA: TGTGCCACCAGCACCCCTGGGTCCTACAGAGGGACCGGGGAGCTGTTTTTT. Protein product: CATSTPGSYRGTGELFF. The full variable domain, with the rest looked up from reference TRBV15 and TRBJ2-2, is DAMVIQNPRYQVTQFGKPVTLSCSQTLNHNVMYWYQQKSSQAPKLLFHYYDKDFNNEADTPDNFQSRRPNTSFCFLDIRSPGLGDTAMYLCATSTPGSYRGTGELFFGEGSRLTVL.

CDR3 sequence (DNA): TGTGCCAGCAGCGTAACTACGACCTACGAGCAGTACTTC. Its protein is CASSVTTTYEQYF. The V and J genes are TRBV2 and TRBJ2-7; no firm D call. CDR1 and CDR2 from the germline V gene are SNHLY and FYNNEI. The CDR3 sequence is 13 residues long. Between the trimmed V and J ends, which lost 6 bases and 2 bases, there was a span of 11 bases.

This chain uses TRBV6-1 with TRBJ2-1, with 9 bases aligning to TRBD1. The CDR3 loop spans 14 amino acids. The V gene end was trimmed by 8 bases and the J gene end by 0 bases; junction bases not matched to a gene: 2. Germline lookup yields CDR1 MNHNS and CDR2 SASEGT. The CDR3 nucleotides are TGTGCCAGCGTGGACAGGGGCTCCTACAATGAGCAGTTCTTC. It is translated as CASVDRGSYNEQFF.

This rearrangement joins TRBV11-2 to TRBJ1-2, with D possibly being TRBD1 (5 bases). Germline V gene sequence: CDR1 SGHAT, CDR2 FQNNGV. This CDR3 is built from 13 residues. The V and J ends lost 10 bases and 6 bases respectively, with 18 bases between them. This chain's CDR3 is CAIRMTATNGYTF. CDR3 sequence (DNA): TGTGCCATTCGAATGACAGCCACCAATGGCTACACCTTC. The whole variable domain, filled in from reference TRBV11-2 and TRBJ1-2, reads EAGVAQSPRYKIIEKRQSVAFWCNPISGHATLYWYQQILGQGPKLLIQFQNNGVVDDSQLPKDRFSAERLKGVDSTLKIQPAKLEDSAVYLCAIRMTATNGYTFGSGTRLTVV.

The chain employs TRBV5-6 and TRBJ2-5; D uncertain. The CDR3 consists of 12 residues. Germline V gene sequence: CDR1 SGHDT, CDR2 YYEEEE. V dropped 0 bases and J dropped 4 bases, with 4 bases sitting between them. CDR3 protein: CASSLDSETQYF. Written as DNA, the CDR3 is TGTGCCAGCAGCTTGGACTCAGAGACCCAGTACTTC.

The chain couples TRBV5-1 to TRBJ2-5; the D gene is possibly TRBD1 (6 bases). The DNA end is more similar to TRBJ2-7, so the J call may be wrong. CDR1 SGHRS and CDR2 YFSETQ come from the germline V gene. The CDR3 has 14 residues. The CDR3, as DNA: TGCGCCAGCAGCTTTTCGGGACAAAGTTACGAGCAGTACTTC. It is translated as CASSFSGQSYEQYF.

J is TRBJ2-7 and V is TRBV15, with TRBD1 matching 9 bases. Germline V gene sequence: CDR1 LNHNV, CDR2 YYDKDF (reference sequence). The junction had 9 bases not matched to a gene; V was cut back by 3 bases and J by 3 bases. This CDR3 comprises 16 residues. Written as DNA, the CDR3 is TGTGCCACCAGCAGCAACTCGGGACAGGGATTCTACGAGCAGTACTTC. Residues: CATSSNSGQGFYEQYF. Looking up the rest from reference TRBV15 and TRBJ2-7 gives the full variable domain: DAMVIQNPRYQVTQFGKPVTLSCSQTLNHNVMYWYQQKSSQAPKLLFHYYDKDFNNEADTPDNFQSRRPNTSFCFLDIRSPGLGDTAMYLCATSSNSGQGFYEQYFGPGTRLTVT.

The chain links TRBV27 to TRBJ2-2; 8 nucleotides align to TRBD1. From germline, CDR1 is MNHEY and CDR2 SMNVEV (reference sequence). The CDR3 extends over 15 amino acids. The V gene end was trimmed by 0 bases and the J gene end by 6 bases; junction bases not matched to a gene: 3. The CDR3 loop reads CASSLSAQGAGELFF. The DNA for the CDR3 is TGTGCCAGCAGTTTATCCGCACAGGGGGCCGGGGAGCTGTTTTTT.

This sequence joins TRBV9 and TRBJ2-7, with 14 bases fitting TRBD2. This CDR3 spans 15 amino acids. V was pared by 0 bases and J by 5 bases, with 1 base of the junction left unmatched. CDR1 is SGDLS and CDR2 is YYNGEE in the germline V gene. This chain's CDR3 is CASSVAGLAGDEQYF. The DNA of the CDR3 is TGTGCCAGCAGCGTAGCGGGACTAGCGGGAGACGAGCAGTACTTC.

This chain links TRBV11-3 with TRBJ1-2; D might be TRBD1 (5 bases). The CDR3 extends over 12 amino acids. Germline V lookup: CDR1 SGHNT, CDR2 YENEEA. The V gene lost 8 bases and the J gene lost 8 bases, with 15 bases spanning the gap. Written as DNA, the CDR3 is TGTGCCAGCTCGGGGGGGTCCGGCGGCTACACCTTC. This codes for CASSGGSGGYTF.

The genes are TRBV5-1 and TRBJ2-7; 10 positions agree with TRBD2. This CDR3 is built from 14 residues. The V segment lost 4 bases and the J segment 2 bases; nucleotides outside the gene matches: 3. Germline lookup yields CDR1 SGHRS and CDR2 YFSETQ. CDR3 region: CASSLLAGAYEQYF. CDR3 coding DNA: TGCGCCAGCAGCCTTCTAGCGGGGGCCTACGAGCAGTACTTC.

This rearrangement joins TRBV28 to TRBJ2-5, with 7 bases matching TRBD1. The J call is uncertain, as TRBJ2-7 better fits the DNA end. The CDR3 is 14 residues long. Per germline, CDR1 MDHEN and CDR2 SYDVKM. The chain's CDR3 is CASTMTGTFYEQYF. The CDR3 DNA is TGTGCCAGCACCATGACAGGGACCTTCTACGAGCAGTACTTC.

The V call is TRBV14, the J call TRBJ2-1; unclear D gene. The V gene's germline CDR1 is SGHDN and CDR2 FVKESK. CDR3 length: 13 residues. V lost 0 bases to trimming and J lost 8 bases, with 8 bases between them. The CDR3 nucleotides read TGTGCCAGCAGCCAAGATCGGTTACATGAGCAGTTCTTC. The encoded protein is CASSQDRLHEQFF.

This chain uses TRBV27 with TRBJ2-1, with 13 positions matching TRBD2. The CDR3 has 16 amino acids. Germline CDR1 MNHEY, CDR2 SMNVEV (reference sequence). After removal of 5 bases from V and 5 bases from J, the junction contained 6 bases not matched to a gene. The chain's CDR3 is CASSPRLAGGHNEQFF. In nucleotides, the CDR3 is TGTGCCAGCAGTCCTCGACTAGCGGGAGGACACAATGAGCAGTTCTTC.

On this clone: This sample includes further DNA sequences coding for the same CDR3. The V call is TRBV5-1, the J call TRBJ2-5; 10 bases match TRBD2. Per germline, CDR1 SGHRS and CDR2 YFSETQ. This CDR3 is 14 amino acids long. The trim removed 4 bases at V and 3 bases at J, leaving 3 bases unmatched. CDR3 loop: CASSPSGGKETQYF. The DNA for the CDR3 is TGCGCCAGCAGCCCTAGCGGGGGAAAAGAGACCCAGTACTTC.